These 15 T cell receptor beta chains originate from one sample sequenced in a study of T cell repertoires in cytomegalovirus infection. TCRdb called the reads again in MiXCR, with one record for every CDR3 protein. The table shows fewer than 550,000 distinct CDR3 sequences, with approximately 15% occurring only once. The sample consisted of CD8+ T cells from PBMCs. All receptors come from a human donor in good health (CMV status not recorded). Some clones in this sample may be carry-over from other donors' samples.

This clonotype was seen a single time. A much more abundant neighbour one base away suggests this may be a read error. No conserved phenylalanine or tryptophan is present at the end of the CDR3, so a read error is the likely explanation. The chain is built from TRBV11-2 and TRBJ2-6, with D hard to call. The germline CDR1 and CDR2 sequences are SGHAT and FQNNGV. This CDR3 spans 10 amino acids. V was cut by 9 bases and J by 3 bases, with 0 bases left in between. CDR3 nucleotides: TGTGCCAGTGGGGCCAACGTCCTGACTTTA. Translated, it gives CASGANVLTL.

The J gene is TRBJ2-4, the V gene TRBV2; D is unresolved. Per germline, CDR1 SNHLY and CDR2 FYNNEI. V lost 7 bases and J lost 0, with 16 bases in between. The CDR3 is made up of 16 amino acids. The CDR3 region has the DNA TGTGCCAGCACCGAGATAGGTCCCTTAGCCAAAAACATTCAGTACTTC. This codes for CASTEIGPLAKNIQYF.

In its sample, this clonotype was seen once. At one of its ends the junction is not consistent with the germline gene, which may arise from a read error. The V and J genes are TRBV7-4 and TRBJ2-1, with 7 bases aligning to TRBD2. The CDR3 is made up of 12 amino acids. Looked up from germline, CDR1 is SGHVT and CDR2 is SQSDAQ. CDR3 nucleotide sequence: TGTGCCGGCGGGAGCATCTACAATGAGCCGTTCTTC. Translation gives CAGGSIYNEPFF.

This clonotype was recorded at least ten times. V is TRBV7-6 and J is TRBJ2-7; D might be TRBD1 (6 bases). V was trimmed by 5 bases and J by 5 bases, leaving 16 bases between them. Germline V CDR1 and CDR2: SGHVS, FNYEAQ. This CDR3 comprises 14 residues. In nucleotides, the CDR3 is TGTGCCAGCAGCCCCCGAACAGGGAATAACGAGCAGTACTTC. Translating it yields CASSPRTGNNEQYF. The full variable domain, completed using reference TRBV7-6 and TRBJ2-7, is GAGVSQSPRYKVTKRGQDVALRCDPISGHVSLYWYRQALGQGPEFLTYFNYEAQQDKSGLPNDRFSAERPEGSISTLTIQRTEQRDSAMYRCASSPRTGNNEQYFGPGTRLTVT.

This clonotype was picked up many times. This rearrangement joins TRBV7-9 to TRBJ2-7, with 8 bases matching TRBD1. This CDR3 comprises 16 residues. V gave up 5 bases and J gave up 5 bases; unmatched junction bases: 14. The germline CDR1 and CDR2 sequences are SEHNR and FQNEAQ (reference sequence). In DNA form, the CDR3 reads TGTGCCAGCAGCGACCGGGACAGGCCCCTTGAGGACGAGCAGTACTTC. It translates to CASSDRDRPLEDEQYF.

This clonotype was seen ten or more times. The V gene is TRBV7-9, the J gene TRBJ2-7, with TRBD1 matching over 7 bases. With V trimmed by 2 bases and J by 1 base, 5 bases remained unmatched. The V gene's germline CDR1 is SEHNR and CDR2 FQNEAQ (reference sequence). This CDR3 spans 15 amino acids. The CDR3 sequence is CASSLRDRDSYEQYF. CDR3 nucleotide sequence: TGTGCCAGCAGCTTACGAGACAGGGATTCCTACGAGCAGTACTTC.

The chain joins TRBV27 to TRBJ2-5; 7 bases align to TRBD1. Germline V lookup: CDR1 MNHEY, CDR2 SMNVEV (reference sequence). The J segment lost 0 bases and the V segment lost 6 bases, leaving 7 bases of the junction unmatched. The CDR3 contains 15 residues. The CDR3 region has the DNA TGTGCCAGCAGATTGAGAACAGGGGACCAAGAGACCCAGTACTTC. It is translated as CASRLRTGDQETQYF.

For this clonotype: One end of the junction fails to match germline, which may point to a read error. V gene TRBV2 combines with J gene TRBJ2-7; D gene ambiguous. CDR1 is SNHLY, CDR2 FYNNEI, per germline. This CDR3 spans 13 amino acids. The DNA for the CDR3 is TGTGCCGGCAGACTCAATTCCAACTACGAGCAGTACTTC. Encoded protein: CAGRLNSNYEQYF.

This clonotype was detected many times. V gene TRBV12-3 or TRBV12-4 combines with J gene TRBJ1-2; D possibly corresponds to TRBD1 (5 bases). This CDR3 contains 14 residues. The V and J ends lost 2 bases and 6 bases respectively, with 13 bases between them. The CDR3 region has the DNA TGTGCCAGCAGTTTACAGGGTTATAGGGATGGCTACACCTTC. Translation: CASSLQGYRDGYTF.

The chain is built from TRBV20-1 and TRBJ2-1; TRBD2 matches at 10 bases. CDR1 and CDR2 from the germline V gene are DFQATT and SNEGSKA (reference sequence). CDR3 length equals 14 residues. Trimming removed 0 bases from V and 7 bases from J; junction bases left unmatched: 3. Written as DNA, the CDR3 is TGCAGTGCTAGAGAGTCTAGCGGGAGAAATGAGCAGTTCTTC. Translation: CSARESSGRNEQFF.

The chain links TRBV4-2 to TRBJ2-2; TRBD2 might be the D (7 bases). V lost 0 bases to trimming and J lost 6 bases, with 14 bases between them. This CDR3 spans 16 amino acids. Germline assignment: CDR1 LGHNA and CDR2 YNFKEQ. The CDR3 sequence is CASSQDIREGAGELFF. CDR3 DNA sequence: TGTGCCAGCAGCCAAGATATAAGGGAGGGGGCCGGGGAGCTGTTTTTT.

This clonotype was seen a few times. The chain recombines TRBV28 with TRBJ2-1; 9 nucleotides agree with TRBD2. J gave up 7 bases and V 7 bases, and 11 bases lay outside the gene matches. This CDR3 has 15 residues. Germline CDR1 and CDR2: MDHEN and SYDVKM. CDR3 in DNA: TGTGCCAGCATTGGAGGCAGCGGGAGGTTAAATGAGCAGTTCTTC. It codes for CASIGGSGRLNEQFF.

As concerns this clonotype: A read error may produce the germline difference seen at one junction end. This chain connects TRBV2 to TRBJ2-2, with 8 bases aligning to TRBD1. The CDR3 covers 14 residues. Germline loops: CDR1 SNHLY, CDR2 FYNNEI. This chain's CDR3 is CATYRDRHTGVLFF. As DNA, the CDR3 is TGTGCCACCTACCGGGACAGGCACACCGGGGTGCTGTTTTTT.

V and J are TRBV10-2 and TRBJ2-7; D is possibly TRBD1 (6 bases). Germline V gene data show CDR1 as WSHSY and CDR2 as SAAADI. The CDR3 has 14 residues. V was cut by 6 bases and J by 0 bases, with 12 bases left in between. The CDR3: CASRVGTNSYEQYF. The CDR3, as DNA: TGCGCCAGCAGGGTAGGGACAAACTCCTACGAGCAGTACTTC.

This clonotype has a handful of counts. The V and J genes are TRBV5-6 and TRBJ1-3; 7 bases line up with TRBD1. The ends lost 1 base at V and 4 bases at J; junction bases unmatched: 8. Germline CDR1 is SGHDT and CDR2 is YYEEEE. CDR3 length: 16 residues. CDR3 in DNA: TGTGCCAGCAGCTTGCCCCACAGGGGTGAAGGAAACACCATATATTTT. The encoded protein is CASSLPHRGEGNTIYF.